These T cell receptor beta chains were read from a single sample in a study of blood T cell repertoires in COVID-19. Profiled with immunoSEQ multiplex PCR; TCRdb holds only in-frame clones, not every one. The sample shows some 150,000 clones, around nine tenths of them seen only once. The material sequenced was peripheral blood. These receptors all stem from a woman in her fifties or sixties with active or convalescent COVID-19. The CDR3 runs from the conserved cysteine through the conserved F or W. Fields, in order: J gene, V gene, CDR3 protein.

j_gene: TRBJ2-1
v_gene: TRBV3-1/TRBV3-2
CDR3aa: CASSGERAGPKYYNEQFF

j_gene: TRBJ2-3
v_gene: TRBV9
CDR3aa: CASSERGTGTDTQYF

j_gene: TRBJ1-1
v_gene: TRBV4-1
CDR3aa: CASSQLGAGSEAFF

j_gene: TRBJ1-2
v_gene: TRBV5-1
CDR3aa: CASSLGAGEGYTF

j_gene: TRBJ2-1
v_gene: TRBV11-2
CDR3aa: CASRRPGRAANEQFF

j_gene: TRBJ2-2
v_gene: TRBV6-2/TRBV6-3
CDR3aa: CASSYSRGGELFF

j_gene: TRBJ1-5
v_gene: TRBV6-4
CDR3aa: CASSPTGEFQPQHF

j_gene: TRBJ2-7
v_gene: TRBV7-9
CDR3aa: CASSKGVYEQYF

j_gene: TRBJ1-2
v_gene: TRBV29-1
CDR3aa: CSAIRGANYGYTF

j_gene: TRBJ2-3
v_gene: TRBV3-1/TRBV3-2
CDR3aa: CASRASADTQYF

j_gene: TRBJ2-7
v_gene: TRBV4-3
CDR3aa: CASKGACEQYF

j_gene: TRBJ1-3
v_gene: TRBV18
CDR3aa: CASSPPQGSVNTIYF

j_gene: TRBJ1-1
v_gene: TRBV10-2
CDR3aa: CASRRGDSAPEAFF

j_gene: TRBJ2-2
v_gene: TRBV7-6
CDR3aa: CASSFRPVSGTTNTGELFF

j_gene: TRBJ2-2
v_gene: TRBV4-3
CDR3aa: CASSQDLGGASWVGELFF

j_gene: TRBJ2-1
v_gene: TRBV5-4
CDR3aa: CASSLALTSGGYNEQFF

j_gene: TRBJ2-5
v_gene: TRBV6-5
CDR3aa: CASSYRQGETQYF

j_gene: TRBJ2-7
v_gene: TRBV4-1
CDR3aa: CASSRSGQGAYEQYF

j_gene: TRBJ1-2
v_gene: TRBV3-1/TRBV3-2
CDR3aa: CASSPVLAESYGYTF

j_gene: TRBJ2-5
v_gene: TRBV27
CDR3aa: CASSLSPRETQYF

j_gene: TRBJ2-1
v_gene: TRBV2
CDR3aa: CAVRVSYNEQFF

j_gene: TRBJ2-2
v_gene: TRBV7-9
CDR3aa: CASGPGQGSVTGELFF

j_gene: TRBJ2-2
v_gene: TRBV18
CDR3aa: CASSSGTRSWTGELFF

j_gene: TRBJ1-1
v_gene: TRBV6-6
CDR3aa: CASRPGHLNTEAFF

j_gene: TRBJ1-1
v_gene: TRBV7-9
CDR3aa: CASSHNRGHNTEAFF

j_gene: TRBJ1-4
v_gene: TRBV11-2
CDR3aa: CASSLDATVSGEKLFF

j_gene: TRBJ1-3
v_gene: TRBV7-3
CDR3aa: CASSATPTSTDTSGNTIYF

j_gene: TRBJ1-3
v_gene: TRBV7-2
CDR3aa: CASSSAGRHSSGNTIYF

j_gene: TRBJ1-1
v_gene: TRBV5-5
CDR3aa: CASSPRTGATEAFF

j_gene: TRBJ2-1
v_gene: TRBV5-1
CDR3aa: CASSPETGGNEQFF

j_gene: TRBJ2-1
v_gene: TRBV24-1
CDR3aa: CATSQGASSYNEQFF

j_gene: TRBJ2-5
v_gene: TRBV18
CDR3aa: CASSPPGLLETQYF

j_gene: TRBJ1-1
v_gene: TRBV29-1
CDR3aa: CSGRTGGTEAFF

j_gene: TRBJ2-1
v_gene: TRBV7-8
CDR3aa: CASSARLAGGTLSYNEQFF

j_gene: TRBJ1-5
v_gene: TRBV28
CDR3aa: CASGDSYSNQPQHF

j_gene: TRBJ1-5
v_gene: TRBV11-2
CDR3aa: CASSQAGTGYGQPQHF

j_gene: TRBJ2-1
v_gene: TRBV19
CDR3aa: CASGLAGGEQFF

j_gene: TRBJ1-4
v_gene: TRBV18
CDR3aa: CASSPPPRGLGNEKLFF

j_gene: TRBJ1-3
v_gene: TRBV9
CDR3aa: CASSEGGLENTIYF

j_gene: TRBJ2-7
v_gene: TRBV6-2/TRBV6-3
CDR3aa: CASSSFLAPTYEQYF

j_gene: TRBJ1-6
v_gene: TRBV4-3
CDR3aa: CASSPDRGVGSYSPLHF

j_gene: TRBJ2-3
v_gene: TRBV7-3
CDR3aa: CASSWGDGDTQYF

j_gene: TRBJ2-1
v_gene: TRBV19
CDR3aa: CASSIEGGRRPDDNEQFF

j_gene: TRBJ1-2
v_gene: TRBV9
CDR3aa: CASSVDRGLKGYTF

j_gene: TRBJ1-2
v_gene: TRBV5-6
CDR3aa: CASSTGNNYGYTF

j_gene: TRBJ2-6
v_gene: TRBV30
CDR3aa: CAWSGDSGANVLTF

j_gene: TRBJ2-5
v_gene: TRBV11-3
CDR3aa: CASSFRQAGETQYF

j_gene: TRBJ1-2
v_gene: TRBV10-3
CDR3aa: CAISESSPGRKDGYTF

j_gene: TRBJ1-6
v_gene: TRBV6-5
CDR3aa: CASSYNPGTGVSPLHF

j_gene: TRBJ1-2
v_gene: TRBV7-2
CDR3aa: CASSSQGIRGNYGYTF

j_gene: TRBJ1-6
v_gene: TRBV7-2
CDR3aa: CASSWGQGLDNSPLHF

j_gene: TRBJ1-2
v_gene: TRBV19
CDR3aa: CASRVDYYYGYTF

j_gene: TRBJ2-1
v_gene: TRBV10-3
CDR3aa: CAISELLDGTSEQFF

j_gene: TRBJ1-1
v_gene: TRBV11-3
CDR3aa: CASSPRTGAEAFF

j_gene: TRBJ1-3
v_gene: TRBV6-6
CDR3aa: CASSRGQGTAGNTIYF

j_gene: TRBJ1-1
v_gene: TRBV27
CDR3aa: CASSPRVFGTEAFF

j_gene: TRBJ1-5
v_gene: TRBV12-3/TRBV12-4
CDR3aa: CASTRQVNQPQHF